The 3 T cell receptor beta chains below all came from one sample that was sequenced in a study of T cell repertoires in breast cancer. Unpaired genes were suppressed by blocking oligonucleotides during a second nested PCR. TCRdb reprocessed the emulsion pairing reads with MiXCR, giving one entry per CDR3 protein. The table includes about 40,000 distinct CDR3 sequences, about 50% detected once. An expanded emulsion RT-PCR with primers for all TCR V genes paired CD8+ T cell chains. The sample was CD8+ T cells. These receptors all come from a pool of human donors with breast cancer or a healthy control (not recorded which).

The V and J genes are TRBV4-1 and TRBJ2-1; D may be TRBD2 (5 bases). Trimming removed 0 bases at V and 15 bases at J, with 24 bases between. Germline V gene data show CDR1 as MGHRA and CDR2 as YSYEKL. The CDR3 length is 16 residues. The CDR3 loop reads CASSQEARAGPLKLFF. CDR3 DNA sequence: TGCGCCAGCAGCCAAGAAGCTAGGGCGGGTCCTTTAAAACTGTTCTTC.

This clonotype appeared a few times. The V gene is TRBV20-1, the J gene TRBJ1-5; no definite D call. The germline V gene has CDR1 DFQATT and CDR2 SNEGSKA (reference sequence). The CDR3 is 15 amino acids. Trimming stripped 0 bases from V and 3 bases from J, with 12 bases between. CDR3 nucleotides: TGCAGTGCTAGAGATGAGAGTGCGGACAATCAGCCCCAGCATTTT. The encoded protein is CSARDESADNQPQHF.

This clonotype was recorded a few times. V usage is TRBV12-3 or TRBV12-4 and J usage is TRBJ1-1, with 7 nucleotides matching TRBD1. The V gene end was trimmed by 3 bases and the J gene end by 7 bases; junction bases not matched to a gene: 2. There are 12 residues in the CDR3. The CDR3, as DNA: TGTGCCAGCAGTTTTCAGGGGGGTGAAGCTTTCTTT. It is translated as CASSFQGGEAFF.